This entry lists 22 T cell receptor beta chains sequenced from one sample in a study of T cell changes during pregnancy in multiple sclerosis. TCRdb's table, derived via immunoSEQ multiplex PCR, lists solely in-frame clones and lacks some. The table shows approximately 93,000 clones, with 80% to 95% occurring only once. The sequences come from peripheral blood, collected in the first trimester of pregnancy. These receptors came from a female donor in good health, enrolled as a control in a pregnancy study.

The chain employs TRBV25-1 and TRBJ2-4; 13 bases are shared with TRBD2. The germline V gene has CDR1 MGHDK and CDR2 SYGVNS. The CDR3 is 18 residues long. Germline trimming cut 2 bases from V and 0 bases from J; bases unmatched to any gene: 4. The CDR3 DNA is TGTGCCAGCAGTGAAACTAGCGGGGGGGAACTAGCCAAAAACATTCAGTACTTC. Protein product: CASSETSGGELAKNIQYF. Full variable domain (remainder filled in from reference TRBV25-1 and TRBJ2-4): EADIYQTPRYLVIGTGKKITLECSQTMGHDKMYWYQQDPGMELHLIHYSYGVNSTEKGDLSSESTVSRIRTEHFPLTLESARPSHTSQYLCASSETSGGELAKNIQYFGAGTRLSVL.

The V and J genes are TRBV9 and TRBJ2-1; possibly TRBD2 for D (5 bases). The CDR3 is made up of 15 amino acids. Germline V gene data show CDR1 as SGDLS and CDR2 as YYNGEE. V was pared by 0 bases and J by 3 bases, with 10 bases between. This CDR3 reads CASSVGRGFYNEQFF. The CDR3 nucleotides are TGTGCCAGCAGCGTAGGAAGAGGGTTCTACAATGAGCAGTTCTTC.

The chain uses TRBV7-2 and TRBJ2-3, with 16 nucleotides matching TRBD2. Germline V gene data show CDR1 as SGHTA and CDR2 as FQGNSA. CDR3 size: 18 residues. J was trimmed by 3 bases and V by 5 bases; bases with no gene match: 8. The CDR3 is CASSDRGLAGGRTDTQYF. As DNA, the CDR3 is TGTGCCAGCAGCGACAGGGGACTAGCGGGGGGGCGGACAGATACGCAGTATTTT. The full variable domain, in which reference TRBV7-2 and TRBJ2-3 provide the parts outside the CDR3, is GAGVSQSPSNKVTEKGKDVELRCDPISGHTALYWYRQSLGQGLEFLIYFQGNSAPDKSGLPSDRFSAERTGGSVSTLTIQRTQQEDSAVYLCASSDRGLAGGRTDTQYFGPGTRLTVL.

The chain joins TRBV7-2 to TRBJ2-5; D is unresolved. The V end was cut by 1 base, the J end by 5 bases, with 11 bases between. Germline CDR1 and CDR2: SGHTA and FQGNSA. The CDR3 sequence is 14 residues long. CDR3 sequence reads: CASSLDKVAETQYF. The CDR3 coding sequence is TGTGCCAGCAGCTTAGATAAGGTAGCCGAGACCCAGTACTTC.

This clone came up a few times. The CDR3 is CASSTTSSKGFLGYTF. For the CDR3, the DNA is TGTGCCAGCAGTACCACATCCTCCAAGGGGTTCCTGGGCTACACCTTC. The chain is built from TRBV28 and TRBJ1-2, with a tentative D call TRBD1 (5 bases). The V end lost 5 bases, the J end lost 8 bases, and 24 bases lay between the germline ends. This CDR3 is 16 amino acids long. The germline V gene has CDR1 MDHEN and CDR2 SYDVKM.

V and J are TRBV9 and TRBJ1-3; no clear D. In germline, CDR1 is SGDLS, CDR2 YYNGEE. With 4 bases removed from V and 3 bases from J, the gap between germline ends came to 17 bases. The CDR3 totals 16 residues. CDR3 bases: TGTGCCAGCAGCTATCATACGGGTCTAGGTGGAAACACCATATATTTT. Its translation: CASSYHTGLGGNTIYF.

The chain is built from TRBV6-1 and TRBJ2-1; 9 positions match TRBD2. V shed 10 bases, J shed 0 bases, and the junction held 7 bases outside the gene matches. CDR3 size: 15 residues. The germline V gene has CDR1 MNHNS and CDR2 SASEGT. The CDR3 loop is CATHPAGGSYNEQFF. The CDR3, as DNA: TGTGCCACCCACCCAGCGGGGGGCTCCTACAATGAGCAGTTCTTC.

The chain carries TRBV6-6 and TRBJ1-2; 8 bases agree with TRBD1. CDR3 length: 15 residues. V lost 0 bases to trimming and J lost 0 bases; unmatched junction nucleotides: 0. Germline V gene sequence: CDR1 MNHNY, CDR2 SVGAGI (reference sequence). The DNA of the CDR3 is TGTGCCAGCAGTTACTCGGACAGGGCTAACTATGGCTACACCTTC. Protein product: CASSYSDRANYGYTF.

This chain uses TRBV7-2 with TRBJ2-7, with 12 bases fitting TRBD2. There are 19 residues in the CDR3. J lost 6 bases, V lost 1 base, and 16 bases had no gene match. Germline V gene sequence: CDR1 SGHTA, CDR2 FQGNSA. The CDR3 nucleotides are TGTGCCAGCAGCTTAGGGCTAGCGGGGGGGCGGGACCGCCCCATCGAGCAGTACTTC. This gives the protein CASSLGLAGGRDRPIEQYF.

The chain employs TRBV29-1 and TRBJ2-5; D uncertain. Germline V gene sequence: CDR1 SQVTM, CDR2 ANQGSEA. The CDR3 is made up of 10 amino acids. V was clipped by 4 bases and J by 4 bases, with 4 bases between them. DNA for the CDR3: TGCAGCGTTGTCGGAGAGACCCAGTACTTC. Translation: CSVVGETQYF.

In DNA form, the CDR3 reads TGCGCCAGCAGCCAGCAGGCAGCCCTCTATGGCTACACCTTC. Residues: CASSQQAALYGYTF. The V and J genes are TRBV5-1 and TRBJ1-2; no clear D gene. Trimming removed 4 bases at V and 4 bases at J, with 14 bases between. The CDR3 is 14 residues long. Looked up from germline, CDR1 is SGHRS and CDR2 is YFSETQ.

This sequence joins TRBV10-1 and TRBJ1-6; 8 bases align to TRBD1. Germline-derived CDR1 and CDR2 are WNHNN and SYGVQD (reference sequence). J lost 6 bases, V lost 2 bases, and 6 bases had no gene match. This CDR3 comprises 16 residues. The CDR3 sequence: CASSEGRGQTNSPLHF. The CDR3 coding sequence is TGCGCCAGCAGTGAGGGCAGGGGGCAAACTAATTCACCCCTCCACTTT.

The V gene is TRBV9, the J gene TRBJ2-7, with D perhaps TRBD1 (6 bases). Germline V gene lookup returns CDR1 SGDLS and CDR2 YYNGEE. The CDR3 has 14 residues. Trimming stripped 4 bases from V and 6 bases from J, with 17 bases between. Here the CDR3 DNA reads TGTGCCAGCAGCTCCCAGGCAGGGGTTGGCGAGCAGTACTTC. As protein: CASSSQAGVGEQYF.

To note about this clone: Other nucleotide sequences from this sample produce the same CDR3. The chain combines TRBV7-2 with TRBJ1-5; 7 bases align to TRBD1. Trimming removed 5 bases from V and 4 bases from J; junction bases left unmatched: 5. Germline-derived CDR1 and CDR2 are SGHTA and FQGNSA. The CDR3 totals 14 residues. DNA of the CDR3: TGTGCCAGCAGCATGACAGGGCTGAATCAGCCCCAGCATTTT. Protein: CASSMTGLNQPQHF.

As DNA, the CDR3 is TGTGCCAGCAGCTACCTGTCCGCAACTAATGAAAAACTGTTTTTT. This codes for CASSYLSATNEKLFF. This rearrangement joins TRBV28 to TRBJ1-4; D gene uncertain. In germline, CDR1 is MDHEN, CDR2 SYDVKM. Trimming removed 6 bases from V and 0 bases from J, with 11 bases in between. The CDR3 sequence is 15 residues long.

The rearrangement joins TRBV15 to TRBJ1-6; D uncertain. CDR1 LNHNV and CDR2 YYDKDF come from the germline V gene (reference sequence). V lost 0 bases and J 7 bases, leaving 10 bases between the germline ends. The length of the CDR3 is 15 residues. For the CDR3, the DNA is TGTGCCACCAGCAGAGATCGAGGAGTAAATTCACCCCTCCACTTT. Translation: CATSRDRGVNSPLHF.

The V gene is TRBV7-2, the J gene TRBJ2-6; a weak D match, TRBD2 (6 bases). Germline-derived CDR1 and CDR2 are SGHTA and FQGNSA. The CDR3 has 15 amino acids. Between the trimmed V and J ends, which lost 5 bases and 3 bases, there was a span of 11 bases. The CDR3 region is CASSAGGVGANVLTF. CDR3 nucleotides: TGTGCCAGCAGCGCAGGAGGGGTTGGGGCCAACGTCCTGACTTTC.

This rearrangement joins TRBV6-6 to TRBJ2-7, with D possibly matching TRBD1 (6 bases). V dropped 6 bases and J dropped 2 bases, with 14 bases sitting between them. CDR3 length: 14 amino acids. The V gene's germline CDR1 is MNHNY and CDR2 SVGAGI (reference sequence). The CDR3 sequence is CASRQQGRAYEQYF. Here the CDR3 DNA reads TGTGCCAGCAGACAACAGGGTAGGGCCTACGAGCAGTACTTC.

The chain couples TRBV6-6 to TRBJ1-2; tentatively, D is TRBD1 (6 bases). The germline CDR1 and CDR2 sequences are MNHNY and SVGAGI (reference sequence). The CDR3 is 13 amino acids. The V end was cut by 4 bases, the J end by 5 bases, with 11 bases between. The CDR3 sequence: CASSSTGPYGYTF. In DNA form, the CDR3 reads TGTGCCAGCAGTTCCACAGGGCCGTATGGCTACACCTTC.

In the case of this clone: Sequence at one end of the junction differs from germline and may be a read error. The chain uses TRBV7-7 and TRBJ2-2, with 8 bases that match TRBD2. The V gene's germline CDR1 is SSHAT and CDR2 FNYEAQ (reference sequence). CDR3 length equals 13 residues. CDR3 DNA sequence: TGTGCTAGCAGCCCGGCGGGGGGCGGGGAGCTGTTTTTT. Amino acids: CASSPAGGGELFF.

The chain uses TRBV6-1 and TRBJ1-4, with a tentative D call TRBD1 (6 bases). The CDR3 length is 16 residues. The germline V and J ends were trimmed by 4 bases and 4 bases, with 16 bases remaining between them. Per germline, CDR1 MNHNS and CDR2 SASEGT. CDR3 amino acids: CASSGGPGHFNEKLFF. CDR3 nucleotide sequence: TGTGCCAGCAGTGGGGGACCGGGACATTTTAATGAAAAACTGTTTTTT.

The chain is built from TRBV5-4 and TRBJ2-4; 7 bases fit TRBD1. With 3 bases clipped from V and 1 base from J, the junction kept 10 bases outside the gene matches. This CDR3 has 17 residues. From germline, CDR1 is SGHNT and CDR2 YYREEE (reference sequence). This CDR3 is CASSSSSRGLAKNIQYF. Written as DNA, the CDR3 is TGTGCCAGCAGCTCCAGTTCAAGGGGGCTGGCCAAAAACATTCAGTACTTC.